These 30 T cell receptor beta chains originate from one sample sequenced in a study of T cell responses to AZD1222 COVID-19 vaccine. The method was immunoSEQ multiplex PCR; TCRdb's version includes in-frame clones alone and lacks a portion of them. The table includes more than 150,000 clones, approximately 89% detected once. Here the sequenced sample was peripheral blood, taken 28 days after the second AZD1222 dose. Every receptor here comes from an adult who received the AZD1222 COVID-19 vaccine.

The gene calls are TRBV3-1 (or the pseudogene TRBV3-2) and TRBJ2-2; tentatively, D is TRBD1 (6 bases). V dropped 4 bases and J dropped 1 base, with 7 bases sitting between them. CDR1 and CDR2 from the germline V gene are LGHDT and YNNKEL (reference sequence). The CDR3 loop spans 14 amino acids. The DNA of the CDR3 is TGTGCCAGCAGCCCGGGACAGAACACCGGGGAGCTGTTTTTT. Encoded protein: CASSPGQNTGELFF.

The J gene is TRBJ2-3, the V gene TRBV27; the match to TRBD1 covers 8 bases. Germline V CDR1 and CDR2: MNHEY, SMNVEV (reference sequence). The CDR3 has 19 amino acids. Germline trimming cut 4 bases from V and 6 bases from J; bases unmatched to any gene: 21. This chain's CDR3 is CASSSTPPGQASSRDTQYF. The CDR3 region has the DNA TGTGCCAGCAGTTCTACACCCCCGGGACAGGCCTCCTCTAGGGATACGCAGTATTTT.

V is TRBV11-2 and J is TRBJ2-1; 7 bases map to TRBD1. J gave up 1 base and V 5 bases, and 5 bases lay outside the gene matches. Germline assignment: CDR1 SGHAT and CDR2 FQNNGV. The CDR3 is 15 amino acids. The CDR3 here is CASSTTTGSYNEQFF. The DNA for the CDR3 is TGTGCCAGCAGCACTACGACAGGGTCCTACAATGAGCAGTTCTTC. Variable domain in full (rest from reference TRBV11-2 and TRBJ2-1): EAGVAQSPRYKIIEKRQSVAFWCNPISGHATLYWYQQILGQGPKLLIQFQNNGVVDDSQLPKDRFSAERLKGVDSTLKIQPAKLEDSAVYLCASSTTTGSYNEQFFGPGTRLTVL.

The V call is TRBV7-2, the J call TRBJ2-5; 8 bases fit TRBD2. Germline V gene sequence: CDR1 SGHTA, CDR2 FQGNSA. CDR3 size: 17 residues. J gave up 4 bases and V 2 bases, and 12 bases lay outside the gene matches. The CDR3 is CASSLRGSGAGGETQYF. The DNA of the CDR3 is TGTGCCAGCAGCTTACGGGGTTCGGGCGCGGGAGGAGAGACCCAGTACTTC.

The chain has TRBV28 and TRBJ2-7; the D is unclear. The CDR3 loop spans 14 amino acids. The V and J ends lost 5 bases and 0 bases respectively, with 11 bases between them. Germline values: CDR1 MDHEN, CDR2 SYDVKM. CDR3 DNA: TGTGCCAGCAGTAGTTGGACCCTCTCCTACGAGCAGTACTTC. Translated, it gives CASSSWTLSYEQYF.

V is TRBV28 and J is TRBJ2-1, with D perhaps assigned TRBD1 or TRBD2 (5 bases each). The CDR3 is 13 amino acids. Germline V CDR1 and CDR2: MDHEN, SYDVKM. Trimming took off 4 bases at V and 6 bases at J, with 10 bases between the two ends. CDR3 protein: CASSSGTSNEQFF. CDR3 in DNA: TGTGCCAGCAGTTCCGGGACGAGCAATGAGCAGTTCTTC. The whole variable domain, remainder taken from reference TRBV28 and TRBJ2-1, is DVKVTQSSRYLVKRTGEKVFLECVQDMDHENMFWYRQDPGLGLRLIYFSYDVKMKEKGDIPEGYSVSREKKERFSLILESASTNQTSMYLCASSSGTSNEQFFGPGTRLTVL.

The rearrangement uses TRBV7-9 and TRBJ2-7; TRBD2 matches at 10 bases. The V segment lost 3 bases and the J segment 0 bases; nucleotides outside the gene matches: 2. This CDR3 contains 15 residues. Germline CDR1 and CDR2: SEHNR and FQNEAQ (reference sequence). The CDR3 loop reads CASSFLAGASYEQYF. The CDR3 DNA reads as TGTGCCAGCAGCTTTCTAGCGGGAGCCTCCTACGAGCAGTACTTC.

Written as DNA, the CDR3 is TGTGCCAGCAGTCGACAGGGATATGAGCAGTTCTTC. Amino acid sequence: CASSRQGYEQFF. This chain uses TRBV12-3 or TRBV12-4 with TRBJ2-1; 7 bases align to TRBD1. The CDR3 covers 12 residues. Unmatched junction bases numbered 3, after V lost 5 bases and J lost 8 bases.

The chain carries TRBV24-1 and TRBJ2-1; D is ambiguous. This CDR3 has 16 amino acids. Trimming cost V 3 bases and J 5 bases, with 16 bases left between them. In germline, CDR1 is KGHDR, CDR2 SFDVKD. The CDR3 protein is CATSDPGPRLNNEQFF. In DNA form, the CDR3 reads TGTGCCACCAGTGATCCCGGACCGAGACTTAACAATGAGCAGTTCTTC.

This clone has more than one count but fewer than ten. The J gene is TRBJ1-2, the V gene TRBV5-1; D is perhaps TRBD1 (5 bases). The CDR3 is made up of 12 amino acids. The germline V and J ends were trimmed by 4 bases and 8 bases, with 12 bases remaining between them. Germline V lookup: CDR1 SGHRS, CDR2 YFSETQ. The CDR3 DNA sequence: TGCGCCAGCAGCCCTTATGGGGACGGCTACACCTTC. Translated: CASSPYGDGYTF. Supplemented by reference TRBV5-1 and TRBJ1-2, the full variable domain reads KAGVTQTPRYLIKTRGQQVTLSCSPISGHRSVSWYQQTPGQGLQFLFEYFSETQRNKGNFPGRFSGRQFSNSRSEMNVSTLELGDSALYLCASSPYGDGYTFGSGTRLTVV.

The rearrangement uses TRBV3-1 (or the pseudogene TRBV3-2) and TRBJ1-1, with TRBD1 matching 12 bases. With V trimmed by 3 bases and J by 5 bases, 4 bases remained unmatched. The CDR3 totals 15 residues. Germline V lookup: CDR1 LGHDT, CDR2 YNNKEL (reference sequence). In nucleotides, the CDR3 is TGTGCCAGCAGCCAGGGGACAGGGGGCAAGACTGAAGCTTTCTTT. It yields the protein CASSQGTGGKTEAFF.

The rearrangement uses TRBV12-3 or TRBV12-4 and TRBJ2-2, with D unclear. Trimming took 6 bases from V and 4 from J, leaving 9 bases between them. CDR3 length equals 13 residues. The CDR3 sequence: CASRGLGTGELFF. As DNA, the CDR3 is TGTGCCAGCAGGGGCCTCGGCACCGGGGAGCTGTTTTTT.

Here the CDR3 reads CATSRQSYTEAFF. The CDR3 DNA sequence: TGTGCCACCAGCAGGCAAAGCTACACTGAAGCTTTCTTT. The chain is built from TRBV15 and TRBJ1-1; D is unresolved. With 3 bases removed from V and 3 bases from J, the gap between germline ends came to 8 bases. The CDR3 totals 13 residues. Germline V CDR1 and CDR2: LNHNV, YYDKDF (reference sequence).

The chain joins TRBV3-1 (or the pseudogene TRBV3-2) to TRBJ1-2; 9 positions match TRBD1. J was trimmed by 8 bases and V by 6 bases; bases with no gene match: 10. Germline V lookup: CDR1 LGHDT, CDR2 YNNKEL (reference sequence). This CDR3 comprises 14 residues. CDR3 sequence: CASRIKRTGDGYTF. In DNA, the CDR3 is TGTGCCAGCAGGATTAAGAGGACAGGGGACGGCTACACCTTC.

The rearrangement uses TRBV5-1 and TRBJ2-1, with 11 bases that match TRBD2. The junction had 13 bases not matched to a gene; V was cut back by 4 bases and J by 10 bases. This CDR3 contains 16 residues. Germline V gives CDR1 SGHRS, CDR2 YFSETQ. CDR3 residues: CASSAQTSGVRSEQFF. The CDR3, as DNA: TGCGCCAGCAGCGCGCAGACTAGCGGGGTCAGGTCGGAGCAGTTCTTC. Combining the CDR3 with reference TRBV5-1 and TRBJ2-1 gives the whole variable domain KAGVTQTPRYLIKTRGQQVTLSCSPISGHRSVSWYQQTPGQGLQFLFEYFSETQRNKGNFPGRFSGRQFSNSRSEMNVSTLELGDSALYLCASSAQTSGVRSEQFFGPGTRLTVL.

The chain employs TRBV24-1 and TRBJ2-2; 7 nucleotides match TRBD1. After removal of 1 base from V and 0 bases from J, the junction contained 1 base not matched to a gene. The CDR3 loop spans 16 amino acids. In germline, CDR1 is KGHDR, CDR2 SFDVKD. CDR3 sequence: CATSDFGTANTGELFF. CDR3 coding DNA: TGTGCCACCAGTGATTTTGGGACAGCGAACACCGGGGAGCTGTTTTTT.

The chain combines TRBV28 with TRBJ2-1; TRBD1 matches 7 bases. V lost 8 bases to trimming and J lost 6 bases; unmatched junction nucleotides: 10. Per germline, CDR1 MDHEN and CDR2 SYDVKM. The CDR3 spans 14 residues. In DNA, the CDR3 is TGTGCCAGCTGCGAGCGACAGGGATCCAATGAGCAGTTCTTC. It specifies CASCERQGSNEQFF.

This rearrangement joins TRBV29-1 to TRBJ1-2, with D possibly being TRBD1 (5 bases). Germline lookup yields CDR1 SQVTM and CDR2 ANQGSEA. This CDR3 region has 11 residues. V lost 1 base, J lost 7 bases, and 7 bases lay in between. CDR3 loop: CSVEGGVGYTF. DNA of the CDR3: TGCAGCGTTGAAGGAGGGGTTGGCTACACCTTC.

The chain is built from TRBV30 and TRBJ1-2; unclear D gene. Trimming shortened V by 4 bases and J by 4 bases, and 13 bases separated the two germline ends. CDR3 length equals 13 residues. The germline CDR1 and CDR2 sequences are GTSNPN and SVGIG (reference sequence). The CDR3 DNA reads TGTGCCTGGACCCTGGTGGGAGGCTATGGCTACACCTTC. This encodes CAWTLVGGYGYTF.

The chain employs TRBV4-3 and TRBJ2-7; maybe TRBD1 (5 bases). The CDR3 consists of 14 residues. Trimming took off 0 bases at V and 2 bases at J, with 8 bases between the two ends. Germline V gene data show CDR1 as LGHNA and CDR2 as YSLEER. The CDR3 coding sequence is TGCGCCAGCAGCCAAGAGGACACCACCTACGAGCAGTACTTC. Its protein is CASSQEDTTYEQYF.

This CDR3 is CASSRGLAGAFFYEQYF. CDR3 nucleotides: TGCGCCAGCAGCCGAGGACTAGCGGGAGCTTTTTTCTACGAGCAGTACTTC. This chain links TRBV4-1 with TRBJ2-7; the match to TRBD2 covers 13 bases. Germline values: CDR1 MGHRA, CDR2 YSYEKL. The CDR3 extends over 17 amino acids. Germline trimming cut 4 bases from V and 3 bases from J; bases unmatched to any gene: 9.

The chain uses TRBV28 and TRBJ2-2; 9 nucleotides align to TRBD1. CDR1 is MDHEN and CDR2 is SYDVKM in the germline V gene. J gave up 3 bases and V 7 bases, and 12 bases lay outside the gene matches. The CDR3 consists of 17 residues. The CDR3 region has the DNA TGTGCCAGCACCCTATCATTAGGACAGGGGCACACCGGGGAGCTGTTTTTT. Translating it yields CASTLSLGQGHTGELFF.

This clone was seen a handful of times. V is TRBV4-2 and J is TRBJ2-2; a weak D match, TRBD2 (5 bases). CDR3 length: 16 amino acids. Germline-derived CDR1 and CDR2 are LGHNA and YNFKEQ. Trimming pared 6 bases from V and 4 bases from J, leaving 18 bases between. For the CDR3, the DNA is TGTGCCAGCAGGGAGATTGGACCGGCGGGCACCGGGGAGCTGTTTTTT. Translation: CASREIGPAGTGELFF.

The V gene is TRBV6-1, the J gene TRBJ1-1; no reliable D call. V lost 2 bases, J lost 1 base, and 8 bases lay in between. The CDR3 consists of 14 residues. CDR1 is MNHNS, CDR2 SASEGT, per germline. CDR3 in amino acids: CASSEPSSNTEAFF. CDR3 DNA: TGTGCCAGCAGTGAACCCTCCTCGAACACTGAAGCTTTCTTT.

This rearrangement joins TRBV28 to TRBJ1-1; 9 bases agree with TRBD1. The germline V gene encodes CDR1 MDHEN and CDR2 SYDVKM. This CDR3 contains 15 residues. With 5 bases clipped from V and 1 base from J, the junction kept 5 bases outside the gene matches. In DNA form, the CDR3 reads TGTGCCAGCAGTCAGGGACAGGGTAAGAACACTGAAGCTTTCTTT. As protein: CASSQGQGKNTEAFF.

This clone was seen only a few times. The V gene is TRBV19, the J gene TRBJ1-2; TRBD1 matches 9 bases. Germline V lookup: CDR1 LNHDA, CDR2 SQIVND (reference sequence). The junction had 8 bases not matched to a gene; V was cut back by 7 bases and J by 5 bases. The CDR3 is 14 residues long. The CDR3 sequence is CASMPGTGFYGYTF. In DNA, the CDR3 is TGTGCCAGTATGCCCGGGACAGGGTTTTATGGCTACACCTTC.

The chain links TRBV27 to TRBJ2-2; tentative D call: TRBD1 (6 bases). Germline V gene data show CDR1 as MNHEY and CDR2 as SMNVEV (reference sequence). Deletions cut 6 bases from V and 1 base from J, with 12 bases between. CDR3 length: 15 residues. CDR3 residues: CASSIQGMNTGELFF. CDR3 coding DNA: TGTGCCAGCAGCATCCAGGGGATGAACACCGGGGAGCTGTTTTTT.

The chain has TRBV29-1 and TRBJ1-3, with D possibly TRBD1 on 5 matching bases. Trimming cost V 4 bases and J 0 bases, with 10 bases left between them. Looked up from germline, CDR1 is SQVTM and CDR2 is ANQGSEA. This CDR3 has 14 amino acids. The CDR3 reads CSVAGATSGNTIYF. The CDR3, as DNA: TGCAGCGTTGCTGGGGCCACCTCTGGAAACACCATATATTTT.

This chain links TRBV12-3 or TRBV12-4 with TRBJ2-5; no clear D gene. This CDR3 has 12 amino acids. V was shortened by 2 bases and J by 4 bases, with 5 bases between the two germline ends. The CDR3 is CASSLRAETQYF. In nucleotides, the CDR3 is TGTGCCAGCAGTTTACGGGCAGAGACCCAGTACTTC.

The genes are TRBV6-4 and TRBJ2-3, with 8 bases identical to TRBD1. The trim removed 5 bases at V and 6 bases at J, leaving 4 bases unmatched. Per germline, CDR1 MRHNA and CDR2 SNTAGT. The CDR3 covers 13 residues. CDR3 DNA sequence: TGTGCCAGCAGTTCCCAGGGGGCGGATACGCAGTATTTT. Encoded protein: CASSSQGADTQYF.